The sequence of this T cell receptor (beta chain) was determined in a study of regulatory T cells in long-lasting Graves disease. Noted time point: persistent/refractory GD, antithyroid drugs over 5 years with positive TRAb. PBMCs provided the RNA from which the TCR library was made. Doctors identified Graves' disease using the American Thyroid Association guidelines. Sequencing libraries for TCR beta were prepared with iRepertoire HTBI primers and Arm-PCR of CDR3 regions. TCRdb reprocessed the multiplex PCR reads with MiXCR, giving one entry per CDR3 protein. The data hold fewer than 450,000 distinct CDR3 sequences, with more than 20% observed a single time. From germline, CDR1 is MNHEY and CDR2 SVGEGT. This CDR3 is built from 16 residues. V gave up 11 bases and J gave up 0 bases, with 22 bases separating them. Note on this clonotype: A much larger clone lies a single base off, so this may be a read error.

This chain joins TRBV6-2 or TRBV6-3 and TRBJ1-1, with D unresolved. Here the sequenced sample was peripheral blood mononuclear cells (PBMCs), taken when the disease was refractory, from a patient treated with antithyroid drugs. This sequence was found in a female donor with Graves disease. CDR3 coding DNA: TGTGCCGGCACCAAGGGCCCGACGATCATGAACACTGAAGCTTTCTTT. It is translated as CAGTKGPTIMNTEAFF.